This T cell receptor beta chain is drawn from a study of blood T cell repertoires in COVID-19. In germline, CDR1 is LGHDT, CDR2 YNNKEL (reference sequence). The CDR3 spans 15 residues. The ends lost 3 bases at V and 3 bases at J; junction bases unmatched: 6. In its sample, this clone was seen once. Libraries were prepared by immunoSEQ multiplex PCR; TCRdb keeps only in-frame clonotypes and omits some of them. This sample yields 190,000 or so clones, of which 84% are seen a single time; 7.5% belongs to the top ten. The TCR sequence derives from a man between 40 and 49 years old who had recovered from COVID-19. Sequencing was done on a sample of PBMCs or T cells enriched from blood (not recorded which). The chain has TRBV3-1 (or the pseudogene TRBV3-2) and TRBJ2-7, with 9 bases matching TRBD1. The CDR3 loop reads CASSHSGQGLYEQYF. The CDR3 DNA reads TGTGCCAGCAGCCATTCTGGACAGGGGCTCTACGAGCAGTACTTC.